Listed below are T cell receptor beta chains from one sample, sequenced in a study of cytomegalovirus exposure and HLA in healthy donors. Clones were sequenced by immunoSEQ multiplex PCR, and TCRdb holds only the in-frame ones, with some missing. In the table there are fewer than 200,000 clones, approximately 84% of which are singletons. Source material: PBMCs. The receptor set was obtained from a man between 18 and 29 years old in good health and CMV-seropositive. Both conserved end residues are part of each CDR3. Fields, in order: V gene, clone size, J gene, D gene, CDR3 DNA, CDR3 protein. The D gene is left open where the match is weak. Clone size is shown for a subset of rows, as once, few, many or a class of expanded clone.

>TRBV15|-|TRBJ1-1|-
TGTGCCACCAGCCTAGTTGGGGGGTTCACTGAAGCTTTCTTT
CATSLVGGFTEAFF
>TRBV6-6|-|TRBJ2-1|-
TGTGCCAGCAGTCCCTCGAGCGATGAGCAGTTCTTC
CASSPSSDEQFF
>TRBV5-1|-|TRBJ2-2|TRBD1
TGCGCCAGCAGCTTGGAACAGGGGGTCCCCGGGGAGCTGTTTTTT
CASSLEQGVPGELFF
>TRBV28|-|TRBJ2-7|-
TGTGCCACAGAGGGACATACCTACGAGCAGTACTTC
CATEGHTYEQYF
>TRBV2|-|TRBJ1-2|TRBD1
TGTGCCAGCAGCGAGGGGGCCCACGACTATGGCTACACCTTC
CASSEGAHDYGYTF
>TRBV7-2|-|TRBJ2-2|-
TGTGCCAGCATCCCCTATACCGGGGAGCTGTTTTTT
CASIPYTGELFF
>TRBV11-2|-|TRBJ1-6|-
TGTGCCAGCAGCCACCGCGGGAGCTCCTATAATTCACCCCTCCACTTT
CASSHRGSSYNSPLHF
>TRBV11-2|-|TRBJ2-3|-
TGTGCCAGCACCCTCACGGCAGATACGCAGTATTTT
CASTLTADTQYF
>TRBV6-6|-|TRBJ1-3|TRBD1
TGTGCCAGTAACCCGACAGGGCTTGGAAACACCATATATTTT
CASNPTGLGNTIYF
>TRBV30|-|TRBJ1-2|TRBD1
TGTGCCTGGACTCCGACAGGGGGAGACTATGGCTACACCTTC
CAWTPTGGDYGYTF
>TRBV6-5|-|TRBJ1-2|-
TGTGCCAGCAGACCACCCAGTGGCGGAAAAGATGGCTACACCTTC
CASRPPSGGKDGYTF
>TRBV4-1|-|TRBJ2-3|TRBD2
TGCGCCAGCAGCCTCGCGGGAGGGGGGCCGGATACGCAGTATTTT
CASSLAGGGPDTQYF
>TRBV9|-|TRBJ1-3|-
TGTGCCAGCAGCGCGGGGAGTCACGGAAACACCATATATTTT
CASSAGSHGNTIYF
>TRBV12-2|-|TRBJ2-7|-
TGTGCAAGTCGTCGTACGGAGCACTTCGAGCAGTACTTC
CASRRTEHFEQYF
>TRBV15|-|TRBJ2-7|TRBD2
TGTGCCACCAGCAGTCCAGGACTAGCGGGGGTCTACGAGCAGTACTTC
CATSSPGLAGVYEQYF
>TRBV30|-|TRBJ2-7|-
TGTGCCTGGAGGGACAAGGGGAAATCGAGAGGTTACTACGAGCAGTACTTC
CAWRDKGKSRGYYEQYF
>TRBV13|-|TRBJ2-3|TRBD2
TGTGCCAGCAGCTTAGGTACTAGCGGGGCCGCAGATACGCAGTATTTT
CASSLGTSGAADTQYF
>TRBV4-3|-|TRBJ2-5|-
TGCGCCACGGGGGAGACCCAGTACTTC
CATGETQYF
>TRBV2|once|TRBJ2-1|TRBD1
TGTGCCGGTGACAGGGGGTTTGAGAATGAGCAGTTCTTC
CAGDRGFENEQFF
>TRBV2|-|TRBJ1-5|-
TGTGCCAGCAGTTACAGGGTTTTCAGGGTAAATAATCAGCCCCAGCATTTT
CASSYRVFRVNNQPQHF
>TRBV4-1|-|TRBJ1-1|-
TGCGCCAGCAGCCAAGAACAGGGGAACACTGAAGCTTTCTTT
CASSQEQGNTEAFF
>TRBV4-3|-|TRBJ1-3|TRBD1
TGCGCCAGCAGCCAGAGGGACAGGGGCTCTGGAAACACCATATATTTT
CASSQRDRGSGNTIYF
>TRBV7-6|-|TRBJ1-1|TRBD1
TGTGCCAGCAGCTTAGCGGGACAGGGTACACTGCGTGAAGCTTTCTTT
CASSLAGQGTLREAFF
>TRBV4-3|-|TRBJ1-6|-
TGCGCCAGCAGCCAAGATAAACAAGTTAATTCACCCCTCCACTTT
CASSQDKQVNSPLHF
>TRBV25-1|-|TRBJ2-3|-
TGTGCCAGCAGTGAATTGGGCAGAACCACAGATACGCAGTATTTT
CASSELGRTTDTQYF
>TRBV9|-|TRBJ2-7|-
TGTGCCAGCAGCCCCGGGGCTAGCGAGTCCTACGAGCAGTACTTC
CASSPGASESYEQYF
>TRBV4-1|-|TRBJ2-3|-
TGCGCCAGCAGCCGACGTGGGACTCCGGCGGCAGATACGCAGTATTTT
CASSRRGTPAADTQYF
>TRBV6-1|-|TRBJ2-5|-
TGTGCCAGCAGTGGCAGGGTAACAGAGACCCAGTACTTC
CASSGRVTETQYF
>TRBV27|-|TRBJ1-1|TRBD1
TGTGCCAGCAGTACAGGGGCCACTGAAGCTTTCTTT
CASSTGATEAFF
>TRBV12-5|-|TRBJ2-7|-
TGTGCTAGTGGTTTGGGACAGGCCTACGAGCAGTACTTC
CASGLGQAYEQYF
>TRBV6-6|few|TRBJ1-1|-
TGTGCCAGCAGTTACTCATCAGGGCGGCACACTGAAGCTTTCTTT
CASSYSSGRHTEAFF
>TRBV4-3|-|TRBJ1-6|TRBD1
TGCGCCAGCAGCCAGGACAGGGCGAGTAGTAATTCACCCCTCCACTTT
CASSQDRASSNSPLHF
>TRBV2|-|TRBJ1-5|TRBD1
TGTGCCAGCAGTAATTCAGGGGGTGGGGGTCAGCCCCAGCATTTT
CASSNSGGGGQPQHF
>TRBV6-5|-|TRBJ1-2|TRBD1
TGTGCCAGCAGTACGACAGGGACTGGCTACACCTTC
CASSTTGTGYTF
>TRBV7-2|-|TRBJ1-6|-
TGTGCCAGCAGCCCAAGGGGGGGGAGGAGTTCACCCCTCCACTTT
CASSPRGGRSSPLHF
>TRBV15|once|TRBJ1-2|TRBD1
TGTGCCACCAGCAGAGTGGGTGGACAGGTTGGCTACACCTTC
CATSRVGGQVGYTF
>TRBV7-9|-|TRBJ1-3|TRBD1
TGTGCCAGCAGCGAGGGGACAGTACAGGGAAACACCATATATTTT
CASSEGTVQGNTIYF
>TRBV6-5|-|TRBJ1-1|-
TGTGCCAGTTACTCCCAGGGCGTCGGAAACACTGAAGCTTTCTTT
CASYSQGVGNTEAFF
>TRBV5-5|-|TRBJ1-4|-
TGTGCCAGCAGCAACCGGGACTCCCGAGTCTCTAATGAAAAACTGTTTTTT
CASSNRDSRVSNEKLFF
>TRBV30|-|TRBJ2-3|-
TGTGCCTGGAGTGTACGGAGGGCAGATACGCAGTATTTT
CAWSVRRADTQYF
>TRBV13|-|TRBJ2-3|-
TGTGCCAGCAGCCCAAGCAGGACTTCAGATACGCAGTATTTT
CASSPSRTSDTQYF
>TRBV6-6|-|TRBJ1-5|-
TGTGCCAGCAGCCCGACCCACAGGGTACCAGGTCAGCCCCAGCATTTT
CASSPTHRVPGQPQHF
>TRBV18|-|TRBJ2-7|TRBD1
TGTGCCAGCTCACGGGACAGGGACTCCTACGAGCAGTACTTC
CASSRDRDSYEQYF
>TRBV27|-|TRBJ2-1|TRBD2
TGTGCCAGCGGCGGACCAGCGGGAATGAGCTCCTACAATGAGCAGTTCTTC
CASGGPAGMSSYNEQFF